These 2 T cell receptor beta chains share one sample of origin, sequenced in a study of cytomegalovirus exposure and HLA in healthy donors. Use of 60 Vbeta and 13 Jbeta primers characterized the PCR. Clones were read by immunoSEQ multiplex PCR, and TCRdb kept only the in-frame ones, dropping some. The sample contains 70,000 to 100,000 clones, approximately 80% of which appear only once. The sample taken for sequencing was PBMCs. The receptors derive from a man over 45 in good health and CMV-seropositive.

V usage is TRBV5-1 and J usage is TRBJ2-3; D is perhaps TRBD2 (5 bases). This CDR3 has 14 residues. Trimming cost V 4 bases and J 0 bases, with 9 bases left between them. Germline V lookup: CDR1 SGHRS, CDR2 YFSETQ. CDR3 in amino acids: CASSGGGSTDTQYF. In nucleotides, the CDR3 is TGCGCCAGCAGCGGAGGAGGTAGCACAGATACGCAGTATTTT.

This clone was seen only a few times. This sequence joins TRBV6-5 and TRBJ2-7; possibly TRBD2 for D (5 bases). CDR1 MNHEY and CDR2 SVGAGI come from the germline V gene. V dropped 4 bases and J dropped 5 bases, with 12 bases sitting between them. CDR3 length: 13 residues. The CDR3 nucleotides are TGTGCCAGCAGTTCCACCCGCGGGCACGAGCAGTACTTC. It is translated as CASSSTRGHEQYF.